The next 27 T cell receptor beta chains were all read from a single sample in a study of CD8 T cells in ankylosing spondylitis. TCRdb analysed the 5' RACE reads with MiXCR anew, one entry per CDR3 protein. The table has under 400,000 distinct CDR3 sequences, around a tenth seen once. Sequenced material: blood, either unsorted or a sorted T cell fraction (not recorded which). These receptor sequences come from a female donor with ankylosing spondylitis or in good health (not recorded which).

This clonotype was seen at least ten times. The genes are TRBV27 and TRBJ2-3; 9 nucleotides line up with TRBD1. V gave up 8 bases and J gave up 4 bases; unmatched junction bases: 13. The CDR3 spans 16 residues. Per the germline V gene, CDR1 is MNHEY and CDR2 is SMNVEV (reference sequence). Here the CDR3 DNA reads TGTGCCAGCGATACAACAGGGGGCCAGGGGGCAGATACGCAGTATTTT. Translated: CASDTTGGQGADTQYF.

Ten or more counts support this clonotype. As DNA, the CDR3 is TGTGCCATCAAAGATACGCAGTATTTT. Protein sequence: CAIKDTQYF. V is TRBV10-3 and J is TRBJ2-3; D is uncertain. The germline V and J ends were trimmed by 7 bases and 5 bases, with 1 base remaining between them. CDR1 is ENHRY, CDR2 SYGVKD, per germline. The CDR3 has 9 amino acids.

CDR3 amino acids: CSASYGNTIYF. CDR3 DNA sequence: TGCAGTGCTAGTTATGGAAACACCATATATTTT. The chain has TRBV20-1 and TRBJ1-3; D ambiguous. Germline assignment: CDR1 DFQATT and CDR2 SNEGSKA (reference sequence). The CDR3 runs 11 residues. Trimming pared 3 bases from V and 3 bases from J, leaving 3 bases between.

V usage is TRBV3-1 and J usage is TRBJ2-7; no firm D call. CDR3 length: 14 residues. V was cut by 4 bases and J by 2 bases, with 12 bases left in between. From germline, CDR1 is LGHDT and CDR2 YNNKEL (reference sequence). The CDR3 region is CASSLRLVTYEQYF. As DNA, the CDR3 is TGTGCCAGCAGCCTCAGGTTAGTCACCTACGAGCAGTACTTC.

As regards this clonotype: One base away lies a much larger clone, so this may be a sequencing read error. This rearrangement joins TRBV29-1 to TRBJ2-1; TRBD2 aligns across 11 bases. CDR3 length: 14 residues. CDR1 and CDR2 (germline): SQVTM, ANQGSEA. CDR3 in DNA: TGCAGCGTTGGACTAGCGGGAATGTACAATGAGCAGCTCTTC. Protein: CSVGLAGMYNEQLF.

This clonotype has a handful of counts. The chain has TRBV7-2 and TRBJ2-7, with D possibly TRBD1 on 6 matching bases. The CDR3 has 14 amino acids. V was pared by 2 bases and J by 1 base, with 9 bases between. CDR1 and CDR2 from the germline V gene are SGHTA and FQGNSA. CDR3 coding DNA: TGTGCCAGCAGCTTACAGGGGAAGTCCTACGAGCAGTACTTC. It translates to CASSLQGKSYEQYF.

A note on this clonotype: A single base separates this from a much larger clone, so it may be a read error. The genes are TRBV11-2 and TRBJ2-1; D might be TRBD1 (5 bases). CDR1 and CDR2 from the germline V gene are SGHAT and FQNNGV. The CDR3 is 13 amino acids. V lost 3 bases and J lost 9, with 12 bases in between. CDR3 loop: CASSFQGFGEQFF. The CDR3 DNA is TGTGCCAGCAGCTTCCAGGGATTTGGTGAGCAGTTCTTC.

This clonotype was seen ten or more times. The CDR3 is CSVSVAKNIQYF. CDR3 sequence (DNA): TGCAGCGTTTCCGTAGCCAAAAACATTCAGTACTTC. The gene calls are TRBV29-1 and TRBJ2-4; D is unclear. Trimming took 5 bases from V and 0 from J, leaving 5 bases between them. This CDR3 has 12 residues. Germline V CDR1 and CDR2: SQVTM, ANQGSEA.

This clonotype was counted only a few times. The chain is built from TRBV7-2 and TRBJ2-1; TRBD2 agrees at 11 bases. The CDR3 is 17 amino acids. The V gene's germline CDR1 is SGHTA and CDR2 FQGNSA. The junction had 4 bases not matched to a gene; V was cut back by 0 bases and J by 3 bases. For the CDR3, the DNA is TGTGCCAGCAGCTTAGCGCTAGCGGGAGGTTTCTACAATGAGCAGTTCTTC. Protein sequence: CASSLALAGGFYNEQFF.

The J gene is TRBJ2-5, the V gene TRBV19; 11 bases map to TRBD1. There are 14 residues in the CDR3. The V gene's germline CDR1 is LNHDA and CDR2 SQIVND (reference sequence). V lost 7 bases, J lost 8 bases, and 9 bases stayed unmatched. This CDR3 is CASTAGTGGGTQYF. CDR3 bases: TGTGCCAGTACCGCCGGGACAGGGGGTGGAACCCAGTACTTC.

CDR3 region: CASSETVTSNEQFF. CDR3 coding DNA: TGTGCCAGCAGTGAAACCGTCACTAGCAATGAGCAGTTCTTC. The chain joins TRBV2 to TRBJ2-1; D may be TRBD2 (5 bases). The V end lost 2 bases, the J end lost 6 bases, and 11 bases lay between the germline ends. CDR3 length: 14 amino acids. Per germline, CDR1 SNHLY and CDR2 FYNNEI.

The sample holds many counts of this clonotype. V usage is TRBV30 and J usage is TRBJ1-1; TRBD1 matches at 7 bases. Germline loops: CDR1 GTSNPN, CDR2 SVGIG (reference sequence). This CDR3 is built from 18 residues. V dropped 2 bases and J dropped 1; count of bases not matched to a gene: 16. DNA of the CDR3: TGTGCCTGGAGTATGAGGGGGCGAGGGGGAGGGCCGAACACTGAAGCTTTCTTT. Amino acid sequence: CAWSMRGRGGGPNTEAFF.

This clonotype was detected many times. The chain joins TRBV6-5 to TRBJ1-1, with unresolved D. The V end was cut by 0 bases, the J end by 5 bases, with 19 bases between. Germline loops: CDR1 MNHEY, CDR2 SVGAGI. The CDR3 totals 17 residues. The CDR3 sequence is CASSYSIIVGRVTEAFF. The CDR3 DNA reads TGTGCCAGCAGTTACTCGATAATCGTGGGTAGGGTGACTGAAGCTTTCTTT.

This clonotype was detected ten times or more. The rearrangement links TRBV20-1 to TRBJ2-7; D might be TRBD1 or TRBD2, each matching 5 bases. From germline, CDR1 is DFQATT and CDR2 SNEGSKA (reference sequence). V lost 5 bases and J lost 0, with 11 bases in between. The CDR3 contains 13 residues. CDR3 in DNA: TGCAGTGCTGCCACAGGACTCTCCTACGAGCAGTACTTC. Protein product: CSAATGLSYEQYF.

The V gene is TRBV12-3 or TRBV12-4, the J gene TRBJ2-5; D unresolved. The CDR3 has 17 residues. V lost 4 bases to trimming and J lost 2 bases, with 20 bases between them. CDR3: CASSYPSWGRSQETQYF. CDR3 nucleotide sequence: TGTGCCAGCAGTTACCCGTCCTGGGGTCGCTCGCAAGAGACCCAGTACTTC.

The sample holds many counts of this clonotype. The rearrangement links TRBV9 to TRBJ2-2; no clear D. Germline assignment: CDR1 SGDLS and CDR2 YYNGEE. The V end was cut by 2 bases, the J end by 7 bases, with 12 bases between. CDR3 length: 14 residues. The CDR3 region has the DNA TGTGCCAGCAGCGTGCGAGGAATCGGCGGGGAGCTGTTTTTT. Translation: CASSVRGIGGELFF. The full variable domain, rest sourced from reference TRBV9 and TRBJ2-2, is DSGVTQTPKHLITATGQRVTLRCSPRSGDLSVYWYQQSLDQGLQFLIQYYNGEERAKGNILERFSAQQFPDLHSELNLSSLELGDSALYFCASSVRGIGGELFFGEGSRLTVL.

This clonotype was recorded many times. The chain is built from TRBV15 and TRBJ1-1; no definite D call. Trimming took 1 base from V and 2 from J, leaving 2 bases between them. The germline CDR1 and CDR2 sequences are LNHNV and YYDKDF (reference sequence). The CDR3 covers 12 residues. The CDR3 sequence is CATSRGNTEAFF. The CDR3 coding sequence is TGTGCCACCAGCAGAGGAAACACTGAAGCTTTCTTT.

Only a few counts were recorded for this clonotype. J is TRBJ2-2 and V is TRBV27; TRBD2 aligns across 14 bases. In germline, CDR1 is MNHEY, CDR2 SMNVEV (reference sequence). This CDR3 is built from 18 residues. With 0 bases clipped from V and 6 bases from J, the junction kept 6 bases outside the gene matches. The CDR3 loop is CASSLSVGTSGRSGELFF. The CDR3 nucleotides read TGTGCCAGCAGTTTATCAGTGGGGACTAGCGGGAGATCCGGGGAGCTGTTTTTT.

This clonotype was counted ten times or more. This chain uses TRBV12-3 or TRBV12-4 with TRBJ1-5; no definite D call. CDR3 length: 14 amino acids. Trimming removed 2 bases from V and 0 bases from J, with 5 bases in between. Written as DNA, the CDR3 is TGTGCCAGCAGTTTATCAGATAGCAATCAGCCCCAGCATTTT. Translating it yields CASSLSDSNQPQHF.

This clonotype occurred a few times. The chain is built from TRBV12-3 or TRBV12-4 and TRBJ2-5; no firm D call. V lost 5 bases and J lost 4, with 11 bases in between. CDR3 length: 13 amino acids. The chain's CDR3 is CASSPFKGETQYF. The CDR3 bases are TGTGCCAGCAGTCCCTTCAAGGGAGAGACCCAGTACTTC.

The CDR3 DNA sequence: TGTGCCAGTAGTATTTCTTCCACAGGGATTGAAAAACTGTTTTTT. Translating it yields CASSISSTGIEKLFF. This chain links TRBV19 with TRBJ1-4, with D possibly matching TRBD1 (6 bases). V was pared by 3 bases and J by 7 bases, with 15 bases between. Germline V gene data show CDR1 as LNHDA and CDR2 as SQIVND (reference sequence). The CDR3 runs to 15 residues.

This clonotype has a count of ten or more. The chain combines TRBV9 with TRBJ1-1; D is uncertain. The CDR3 loop spans 17 amino acids. Trimming took off 0 bases at V and 3 bases at J, with 18 bases between the two ends. The germline gives CDR1 SGDLS, CDR2 YYNGEE. The DNA for the CDR3 is TGTGCCAGCAGCGTAGGGGCCCGTGACAAAACAGACACTGAAGCTTTCTTT. Residues: CASSVGARDKTDTEAFF.

The chain recombines TRBV7-2 with TRBJ1-5, with a possible D match to TRBD1 (5 bases). This CDR3 is built from 15 residues. Trimming shortened V by 1 base and J by 1 base, and 8 bases separated the two germline ends. The germline gives CDR1 SGHTA, CDR2 FQGNSA. The CDR3 nucleotides are TGTGCCAGCAGCTTAGGGGGCCCAAGCAATCAGCCCCAGCATTTT. Translation: CASSLGGPSNQPQHF.

This clonotype has a count of ten or more. The chain carries TRBV11-1 and TRBJ1-2; D not resolved. V shed 5 bases and J shed 4 bases, with 14 bases lying between them. The CDR3 contains 14 residues. Germline V lookup: CDR1 SGHAT, CDR2 FQDESV (reference sequence). CDR3 loop: CASSPPGTVYGYTF. The CDR3 nucleotides are TGTGCCAGCAGCCCCCCCGGCACCGTCTATGGCTACACCTTC.

This clonotype was seen a handful of times. The chain combines TRBV4-1 with TRBJ2-3, with 12 positions matching TRBD2. The CDR3 totals 15 residues. Germline V lookup: CDR1 MGHRA, CDR2 YSYEKL. V dropped 0 bases and J dropped 9; count of bases not matched to a gene: 4. CDR3 in amino acids: CASSQDLAGGATQYF. The CDR3 nucleotides are TGCGCCAGCAGCCAAGACCTAGCGGGGGGGGCGACGCAGTATTTT.

This clonotype showed up just a few times. V usage is TRBV5-5 and J usage is TRBJ2-1; D may be TRBD1 (6 bases). Between the trimmed V and J ends, which lost 0 bases and 3 bases, there was a span of 16 bases. This CDR3 comprises 17 residues. Looked up from germline, CDR1 is SGHKS and CDR2 is YYEKEE (reference sequence). CDR3 in amino acids: CASSLVQGLVGYNEQFF. CDR3 coding DNA: TGTGCCAGCAGCTTGGTCCAGGGGCTAGTAGGCTACAATGAGCAGTTCTTC.

This clonotype was picked up many times. The J gene is TRBJ1-4, the V gene TRBV5-1, with 8 bases lining up with TRBD1. V was clipped by 8 bases and J by 8 bases; unmatched bases: 11. CDR1 and CDR2 from the germline V gene are SGHRS and YFSETQ. This CDR3 spans 14 amino acids. CDR3 bases: TGCGCCAGTGCCCCCGGACAGGGAGGAGAAAAACTGTTTTTT. This translates into CASAPGQGGEKLFF.